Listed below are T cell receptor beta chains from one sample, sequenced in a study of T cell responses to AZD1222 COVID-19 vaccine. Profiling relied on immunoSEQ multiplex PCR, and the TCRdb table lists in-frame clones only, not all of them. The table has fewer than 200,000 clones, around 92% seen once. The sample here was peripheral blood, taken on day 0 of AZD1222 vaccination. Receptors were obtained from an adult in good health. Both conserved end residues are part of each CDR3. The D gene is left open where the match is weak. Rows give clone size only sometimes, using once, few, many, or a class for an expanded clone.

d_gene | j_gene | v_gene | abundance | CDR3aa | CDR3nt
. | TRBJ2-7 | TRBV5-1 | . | CASSSIAGTFTYEQYF | TGCGCCAGCAGCTCGATAGCCGGGACCTTTACCTACGAGCAGTACTTC
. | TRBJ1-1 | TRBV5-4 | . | CASSLQSGTEAFF | TGTGCCAGCAGCTTGCAGTCGGGCACTGAAGCTTTCTTT
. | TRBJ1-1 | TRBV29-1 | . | CSVVYTEAFF | TGCAGCGTTGTGTATACTGAAGCTTTCTTT
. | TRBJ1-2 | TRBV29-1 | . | CSVGRGAHGYTF | TGCAGCGTTGGAAGGGGGGCGCATGGCTACACCTTC
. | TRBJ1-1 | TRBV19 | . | CASTPGTRGITEAFF | TGTGCCAGTACCCCAGGGACACGGGGCATCACTGAAGCTTTCTTT
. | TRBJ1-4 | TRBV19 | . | CASSSPGTNEKLFF | TGTGCCAGTAGTAGCCCTGGGACTAATGAAAAACTGTTTTTT
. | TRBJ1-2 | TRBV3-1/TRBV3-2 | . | CASSQGSQPRGYTF | TGTGCCAGCAGCCAAGGTAGCCAGCCCCGGGGCTACACCTTC
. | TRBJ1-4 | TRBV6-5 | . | CASSDRNNEKLFF | TGTGCCAGCAGCGACAGGAATAATGAAAAACTGTTTTTT
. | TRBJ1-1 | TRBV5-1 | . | CASSLSIQDLNTEAFF | TGCGCCAGCAGCTTATCGATTCAGGACCTGAACACTGAAGCTTTCTTT
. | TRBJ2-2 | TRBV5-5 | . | CASSFGTLNTGELFF | TGTGCCAGCAGCTTCGGGACTCTTAACACCGGGGAGCTGTTTTTT
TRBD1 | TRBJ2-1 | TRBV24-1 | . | CATSSPGQGYNEQFF | TGTGCCACCAGCTCCCCGGGACAGGGATACAATGAGCAGTTCTTC
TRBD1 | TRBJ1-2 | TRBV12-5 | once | CASGPGQGTSHGYTF | TGTGCTAGTGGACCCGGACAGGGAACAAGTCATGGCTACACCTTC
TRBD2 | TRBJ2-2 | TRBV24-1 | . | CATSDVGLAASHGELFF | TGTGCCACCAGTGATGTGGGACTAGCGGCGTCCCACGGGGAGCTGTTTTTT
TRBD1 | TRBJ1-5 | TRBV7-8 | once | CASSLARGRGSAQHF | TGTGCCAGCAGCTTAGCCAGGGGGCGCGGCTCTGCCCAGCATTTT
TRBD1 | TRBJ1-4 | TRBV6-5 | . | CASIGQGGNEKLFF | TGTGCCAGCATCGGACAGGGAGGCAATGAAAAACTGTTTTTT
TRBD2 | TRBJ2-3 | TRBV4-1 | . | CASSQERGGPDTQYF | TGCGCCAGCAGCCAAGAGCGGGGGGGCCCAGATACGCAGTATTTT
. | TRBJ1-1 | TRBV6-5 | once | CASKGEIMNTEAFF | TGTGCCAGCAAAGGGGAAATAATGAACACTGAAGCTTTCTTT
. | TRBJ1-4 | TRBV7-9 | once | CASSLSGQGHVEEEKLFF | TGTGCCAGCAGCTTATCCGGTCAGGGCCATGTGGAAGAGGAAAAACTGTTTTTT